This T cell receptor (beta chain) was observed in a study of control samples from healthy donors and cancer patients. Trimming at V came to 5 bases and at J to 3 bases, leaving 11 bases not matched to a gene. CDR1 and CDR2 from the germline V gene are SGDLS and YYNGEE. The CDR3 loop spans 15 amino acids. The data were produced by immunoSEQ multiplex PCR, yet TCRdb's version contains in-frame clones alone and is incomplete. This table has 88,000 or so clones, approximately 94% appearing once. Material for sequencing was blood. This sequence originates from a woman aged 18-29 years in good health. The gene calls are TRBV9 and TRBJ2-7; 7 nucleotides line up with TRBD2. The CDR3 coding sequence is TGTGCCAGCAGTGCCGGGACTATGGGGGGCTACGAGCAGTACTTC. Amino acid sequence: CASSAGTMGGYEQYF.